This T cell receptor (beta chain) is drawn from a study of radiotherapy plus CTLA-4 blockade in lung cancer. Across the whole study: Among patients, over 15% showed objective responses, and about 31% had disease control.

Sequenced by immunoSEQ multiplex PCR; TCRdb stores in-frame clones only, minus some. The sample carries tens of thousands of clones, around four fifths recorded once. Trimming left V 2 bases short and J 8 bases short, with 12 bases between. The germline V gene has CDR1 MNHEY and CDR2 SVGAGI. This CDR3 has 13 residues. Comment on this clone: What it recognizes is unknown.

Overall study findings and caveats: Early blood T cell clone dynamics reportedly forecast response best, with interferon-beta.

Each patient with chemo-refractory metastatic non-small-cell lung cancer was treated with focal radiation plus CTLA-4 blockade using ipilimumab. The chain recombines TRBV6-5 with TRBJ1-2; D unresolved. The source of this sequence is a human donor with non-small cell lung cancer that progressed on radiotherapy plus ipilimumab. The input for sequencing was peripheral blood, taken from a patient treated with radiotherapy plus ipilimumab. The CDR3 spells CASSYRRVRGYTF. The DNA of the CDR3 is TGTGCCAGCAGTTACCGGCGGGTCCGAGGCTACACCTTC.